This TCR beta chain emerged from a study of T cell responses to AZD1222 COVID-19 vaccine. The CDR3 loop spans 16 amino acids. V gave up 7 bases and J gave up 4 bases, with 19 bases separating them. CDR1 is SGHTA and CDR2 is FQGNSA in the germline V gene. In the case of this clone: As yet, its antigen is unknown.

General study points: Females outnumbered males among donors, who were mostly white British; clonal diversity was possibly underestimated. Increases in Spike-specific TCR breadth and depth were seen after two AZD1222 doses.

TCRdb keeps only in-frame clones here, not all; method: immunoSEQ multiplex PCR. The table records some 130,000 clones, under 95% of them present only once. Sequencing was performed on peripheral blood, taken on day 0 of AZD1222 vaccination. The chain combines TRBV7-2 with TRBJ2-2; D may be TRBD1 or TRBD2 (6 bases each). The receptor was isolated from an adult in good health. CDR3 bases: TGTGCCAGCAACCCTAGAGGGGGGCGGAGCACCGGGGAGCTGTTTTTT. This gives the protein CASNPRGGRSTGELFF.